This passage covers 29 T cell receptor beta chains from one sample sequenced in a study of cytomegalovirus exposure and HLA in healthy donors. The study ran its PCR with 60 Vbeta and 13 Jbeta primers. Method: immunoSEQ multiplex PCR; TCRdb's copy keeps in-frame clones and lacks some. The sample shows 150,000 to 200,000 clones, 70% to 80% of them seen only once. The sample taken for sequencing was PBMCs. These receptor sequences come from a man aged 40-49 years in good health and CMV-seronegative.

The CDR3 DNA reads as TGCGCCAGCAGCCAAGTAATTCTACAAGAGACCCAGTACTTC. Protein sequence: CASSQVILQETQYF. This chain joins TRBV4-1 and TRBJ2-5; D ambiguous. Germline V gene lookup returns CDR1 MGHRA and CDR2 YSYEKL. CDR3 size: 14 residues. V was pared by 1 base and J by 2 bases, with 8 bases between.

CDR3: CAAYDRRSNQPQHF. DNA for the CDR3: TGTGCTGCTTACGACAGAAGGAGCAATCAGCCCCAGCATTTT. This rearrangement joins TRBV30 to TRBJ1-5; possible D gene TRBD1, 5 bases. Germline-derived CDR1 and CDR2 are GTSNPN and SVGIG (reference sequence). This CDR3 has 14 residues. The full variable domain, rest sourced from reference TRBV30 and TRBJ1-5, is SQTIHQWPATLVQPVGSPLSLECTVEGTSNPNLYWYRQAAGRGLQLLFYSVGIGQISSEVPQNLSASRPQDRQFILSSKKLLLSDSGFYLCAAYDRRSNQPQHFGDGTRLSIL.

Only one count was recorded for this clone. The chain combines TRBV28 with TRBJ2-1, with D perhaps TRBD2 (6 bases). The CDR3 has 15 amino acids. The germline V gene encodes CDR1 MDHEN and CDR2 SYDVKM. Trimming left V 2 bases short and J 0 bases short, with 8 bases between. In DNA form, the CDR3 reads TGTGCCAGCAGTTTAAGGGACTCCTCCTACAATGAGCAGTTCTTC. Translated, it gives CASSLRDSSYNEQFF.

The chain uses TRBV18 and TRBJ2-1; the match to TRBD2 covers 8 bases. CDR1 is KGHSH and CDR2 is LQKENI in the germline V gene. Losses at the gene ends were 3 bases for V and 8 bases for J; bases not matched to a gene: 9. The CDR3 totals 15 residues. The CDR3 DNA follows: TGTGCCAGCTCACCCCGCTCTAGCGGGTGGGATGAGCAGTTCTTC. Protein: CASSPRSSGWDEQFF.

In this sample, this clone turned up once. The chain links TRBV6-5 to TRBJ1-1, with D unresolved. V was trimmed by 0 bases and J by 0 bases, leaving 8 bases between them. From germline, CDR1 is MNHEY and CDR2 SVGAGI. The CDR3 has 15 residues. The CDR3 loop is CASSYSPRMNTEAFF. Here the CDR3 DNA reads TGTGCCAGCAGTTACTCGCCCAGAATGAACACTGAAGCTTTCTTT.

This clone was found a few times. The CDR3 is CASEGSGRPSYNEQFF. As DNA, the CDR3 is TGTGCCAGCGAAGGTAGCGGGAGGCCCTCCTACAATGAGCAGTTCTTC. This chain links TRBV28 with TRBJ2-1; 10 positions match TRBD2. CDR1 MDHEN and CDR2 SYDVKM come from the germline V gene. Losses at the gene ends were 8 bases for V and 0 bases for J; bases not matched to a gene: 7. This CDR3 has 16 amino acids. Combining the CDR3 with reference TRBV28 and TRBJ2-1 gives the whole variable domain DVKVTQSSRYLVKRTGEKVFLECVQDMDHENMFWYRQDPGLGLRLIYFSYDVKMKEKGDIPEGYSVSREKKERFSLILESASTNQTSMYLCASEGSGRPSYNEQFFGPGTRLTVL.

The CDR3 is CASSFLWDRGSTDTQYF. The CDR3 DNA is TGTGCCAGCAGCTTTTTATGGGACAGGGGGAGCACAGATACGCAGTATTTT. The chain is built from TRBV7-2 and TRBJ2-3; 11 nucleotides match TRBD1. Trimming cost V 3 bases and J 0 bases; bases outside gene matches: 5. Germline CDR1 reads SGHTA; CDR2 reads FQGNSA. The CDR3 has 17 amino acids.

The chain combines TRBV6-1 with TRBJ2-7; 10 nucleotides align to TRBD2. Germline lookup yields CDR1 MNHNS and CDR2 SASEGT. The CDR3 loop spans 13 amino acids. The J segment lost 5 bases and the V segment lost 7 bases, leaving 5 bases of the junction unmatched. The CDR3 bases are TGTGCCAGCATAACTAGCGGGAACCACGAGCAGTACTTC. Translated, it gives CASITSGNHEQYF.

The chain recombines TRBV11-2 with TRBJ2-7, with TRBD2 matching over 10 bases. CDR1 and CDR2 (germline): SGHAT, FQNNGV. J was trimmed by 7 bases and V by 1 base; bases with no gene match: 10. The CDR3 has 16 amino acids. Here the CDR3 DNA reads TGTGCCAGCAGCTTAGGGCTAGCGGGAGCAGGGAGGGAGCAGTACTTC. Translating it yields CASSLGLAGAGREQYF.

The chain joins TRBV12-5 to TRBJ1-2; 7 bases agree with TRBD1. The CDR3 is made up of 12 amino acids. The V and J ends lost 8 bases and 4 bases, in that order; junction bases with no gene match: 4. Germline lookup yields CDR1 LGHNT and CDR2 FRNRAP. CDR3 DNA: TGTGCTAGTTCTCAGGGGGGCTATGGCTACACCTTC. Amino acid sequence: CASSQGGYGYTF.

The CDR3 DNA reads TGTGCCAGCAGTTTGTACGGGAGCTCCTACGAGCAGTACTTC. Amino acid sequence: CASSLYGSSYEQYF. This rearrangement joins TRBV27 to TRBJ2-5, with a possible D match to TRBD2 (6 bases). The better agreement between TRBJ2-7 and the DNA end casts doubt on the J call. CDR1 is MNHEY, CDR2 SMNVEV, per germline (reference sequence). The CDR3 has 14 amino acids.

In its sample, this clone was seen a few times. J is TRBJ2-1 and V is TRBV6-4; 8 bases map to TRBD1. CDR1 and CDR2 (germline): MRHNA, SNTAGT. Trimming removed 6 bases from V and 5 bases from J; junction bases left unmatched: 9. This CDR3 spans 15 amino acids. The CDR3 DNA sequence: TGTGCCAGCAGCCTGATGGGGACAGGCAACAATGAGCAGTTCTTC. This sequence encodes CASSLMGTGNNEQFF.

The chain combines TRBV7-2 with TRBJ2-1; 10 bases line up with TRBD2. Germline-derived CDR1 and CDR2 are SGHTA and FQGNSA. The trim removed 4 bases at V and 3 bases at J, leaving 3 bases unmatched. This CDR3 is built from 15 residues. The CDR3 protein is CASSSLAGDYNEQFF. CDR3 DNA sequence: TGTGCCAGCAGCTCCCTAGCGGGAGACTACAATGAGCAGTTCTTC. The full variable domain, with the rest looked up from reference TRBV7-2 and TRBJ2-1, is GAGVSQSPSNKVTEKGKDVELRCDPISGHTALYWYRQSLGQGLEFLIYFQGNSAPDKSGLPSDRFSAERTGGSVSTLTIQRTQQEDSAVYLCASSSLAGDYNEQFFGPGTRLTVL.

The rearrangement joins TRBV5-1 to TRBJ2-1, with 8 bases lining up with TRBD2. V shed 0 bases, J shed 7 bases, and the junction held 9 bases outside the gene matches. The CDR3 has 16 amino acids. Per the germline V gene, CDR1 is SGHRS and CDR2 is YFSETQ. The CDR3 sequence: CASSLGGASGYNEQFF. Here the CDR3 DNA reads TGCGCCAGCAGCTTGGGGGGGGCTAGCGGGTATAATGAGCAGTTCTTC.

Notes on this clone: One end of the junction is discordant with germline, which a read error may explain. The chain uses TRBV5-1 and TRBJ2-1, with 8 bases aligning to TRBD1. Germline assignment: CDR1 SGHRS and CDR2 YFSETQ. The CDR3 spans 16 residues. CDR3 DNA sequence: TGCGCCAGCAGCTTGGATCTGACAGGGGCTTACAATGAACAGTTCTTC. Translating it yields CASSLDLTGAYNEQFF.

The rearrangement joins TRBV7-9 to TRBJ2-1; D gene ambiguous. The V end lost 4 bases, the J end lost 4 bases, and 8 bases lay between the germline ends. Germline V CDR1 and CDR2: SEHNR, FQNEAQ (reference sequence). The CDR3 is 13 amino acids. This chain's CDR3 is CASSYDTYNEQFF. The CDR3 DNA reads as TGTGCCAGCAGCTACGACACATACAATGAGCAGTTCTTC.

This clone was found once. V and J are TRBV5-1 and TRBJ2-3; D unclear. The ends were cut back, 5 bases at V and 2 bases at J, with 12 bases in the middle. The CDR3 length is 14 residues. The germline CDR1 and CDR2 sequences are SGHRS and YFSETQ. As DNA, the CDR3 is TGCGCCAGCAGTGACTCAGCCCTCACAGATACGCAGTATTTT. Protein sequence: CASSDSALTDTQYF. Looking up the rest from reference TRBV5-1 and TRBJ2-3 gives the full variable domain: KAGVTQTPRYLIKTRGQQVTLSCSPISGHRSVSWYQQTPGQGLQFLFEYFSETQRNKGNFPGRFSGRQFSNSRSEMNVSTLELGDSALYLCASSDSALTDTQYFGPGTRLTVL.

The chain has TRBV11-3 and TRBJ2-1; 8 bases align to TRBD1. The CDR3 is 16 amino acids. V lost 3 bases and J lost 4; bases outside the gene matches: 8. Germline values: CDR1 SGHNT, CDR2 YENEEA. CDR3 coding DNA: TGTGCCAGCAGCTTCTCAGGGGGCTCTAAGTACAATGAGCAGTTCTTC. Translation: CASSFSGGSKYNEQFF.

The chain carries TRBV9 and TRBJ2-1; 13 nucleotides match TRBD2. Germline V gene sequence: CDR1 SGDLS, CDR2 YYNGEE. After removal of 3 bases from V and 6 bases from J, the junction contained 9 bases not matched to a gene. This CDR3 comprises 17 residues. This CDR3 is CASSAGLAGDYGNEQFF. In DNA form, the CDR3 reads TGTGCCAGCAGCGCCGGACTAGCGGGAGACTATGGCAATGAGCAGTTCTTC.

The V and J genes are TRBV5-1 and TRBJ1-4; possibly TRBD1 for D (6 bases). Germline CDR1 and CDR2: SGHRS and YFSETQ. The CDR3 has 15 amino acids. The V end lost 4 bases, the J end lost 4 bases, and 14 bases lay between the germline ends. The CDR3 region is CASSPTGQINEKLFF. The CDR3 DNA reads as TGCGCCAGCAGCCCGACCGGACAGATTAATGAAAAACTGTTTTTT. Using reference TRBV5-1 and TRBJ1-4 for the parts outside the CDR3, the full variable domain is KAGVTQTPRYLIKTRGQQVTLSCSPISGHRSVSWYQQTPGQGLQFLFEYFSETQRNKGNFPGRFSGRQFSNSRSEMNVSTLELGDSALYLCASSPTGQINEKLFFGSGTQLSVL.

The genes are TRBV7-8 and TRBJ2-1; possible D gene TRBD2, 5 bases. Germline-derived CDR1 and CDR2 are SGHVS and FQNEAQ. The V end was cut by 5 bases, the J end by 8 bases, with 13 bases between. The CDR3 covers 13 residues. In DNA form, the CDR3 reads TGTGCCAGCAGCGCCCGGGGTTGGGATGAGCAGTTCTTC. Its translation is CASSARGWDEQFF.

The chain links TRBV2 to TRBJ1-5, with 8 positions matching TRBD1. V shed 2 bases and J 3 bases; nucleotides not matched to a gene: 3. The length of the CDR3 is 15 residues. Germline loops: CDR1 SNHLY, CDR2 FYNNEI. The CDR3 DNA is TGTGCCAGCAGTGAATGGACAGGGCTCAATCAGCCCCAGCATTTT. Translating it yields CASSEWTGLNQPQHF.

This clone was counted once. CDR3 in DNA: TGTGCCAGCAGCCAAGCCGGACTAGCCCCCAATGAGCAGTTCTTC. It translates to CASSQAGLAPNEQFF. This chain uses TRBV9 with TRBJ2-1; 8 bases fit TRBD2. With 4 bases clipped from V and 6 bases from J, the junction kept 9 bases outside the gene matches. This CDR3 is 15 amino acids long. Germline V gives CDR1 SGDLS, CDR2 YYNGEE.

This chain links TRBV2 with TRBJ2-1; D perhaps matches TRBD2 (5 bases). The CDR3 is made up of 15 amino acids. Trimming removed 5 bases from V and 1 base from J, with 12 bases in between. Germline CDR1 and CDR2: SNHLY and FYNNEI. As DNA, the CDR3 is TGTGCCAGCAGTACACTAGGGCCGTCCTACAATGAGCAGTTCTTC. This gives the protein CASSTLGPSYNEQFF. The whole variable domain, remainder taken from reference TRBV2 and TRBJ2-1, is EPEVTQTPSHQVTQMGQEVILRCVPISNHLYFYWYRQILGQKVEFLVSFYNNEISEKSEIFDDQFSVERPDGSNFTLKIRSTKLEDSAMYFCASSTLGPSYNEQFFGPGTRLTVL.

The DNA of the CDR3 is TGTGCCAGCAGCTCTGGGACAGGGGGCTTCGAGAGCTCCTACAATGAGCAGTTCTTC. This codes for CASSSGTGGFESSYNEQFF. The chain uses TRBV21-1 and TRBJ2-1; TRBD1 is taken as the D call from the table, unchecked against the DNA. TRBV21-1 is deemed a pseudogene. The CDR3 covers 19 residues.

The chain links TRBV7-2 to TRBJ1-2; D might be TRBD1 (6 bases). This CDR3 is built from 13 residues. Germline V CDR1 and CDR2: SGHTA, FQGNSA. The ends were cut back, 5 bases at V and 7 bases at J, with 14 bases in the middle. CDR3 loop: CASSPEQGRGYTF. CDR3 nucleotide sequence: TGTGCCAGCAGCCCCGAACAGGGACGTGGCTACACCTTC.

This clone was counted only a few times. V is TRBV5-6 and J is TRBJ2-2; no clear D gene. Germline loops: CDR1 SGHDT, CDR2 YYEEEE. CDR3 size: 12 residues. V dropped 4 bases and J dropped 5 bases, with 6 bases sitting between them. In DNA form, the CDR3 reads TGTGCCAGCAGCCTAATAACCGGGGAGCTGTTTTTT. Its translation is CASSLITGELFF. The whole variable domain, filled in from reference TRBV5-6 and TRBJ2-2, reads DAGVTQSPTHLIKTRGQQVTLRCSPKSGHDTVSWYQQALGQGPQFIFQYYEEEERQRGNFPDRFSGHQFPNYSSELNVNALLLGDSALYLCASSLITGELFFGEGSRLTVL.

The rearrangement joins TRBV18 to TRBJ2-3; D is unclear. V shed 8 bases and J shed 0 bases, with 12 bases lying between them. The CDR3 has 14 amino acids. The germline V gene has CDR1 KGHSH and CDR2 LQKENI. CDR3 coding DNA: TGTGCCAGCAATACCATGGCCAGCACAGATACGCAGTATTTT. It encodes CASNTMASTDTQYF.

The CDR3 reads CASSLAVTGELFF. CDR3 coding DNA: TGCGCCAGCAGCTTGGCGGTCACCGGGGAGCTGTTTTTT. V and J are TRBV5-1 and TRBJ2-2; D gene uncertain. The CDR3 contains 13 residues. CDR1 is SGHRS and CDR2 is YFSETQ in the germline V gene. V was shortened by 0 bases and J by 4 bases, with 4 bases between the two germline ends. Supplemented by reference TRBV5-1 and TRBJ2-2, the full variable domain reads KAGVTQTPRYLIKTRGQQVTLSCSPISGHRSVSWYQQTPGQGLQFLFEYFSETQRNKGNFPGRFSGRQFSNSRSEMNVSTLELGDSALYLCASSLAVTGELFFGEGSRLTVL.